These 24 T cell receptor beta chains were all obtained from the same sample, sequenced in a study of blood T cell repertoires in COVID-19. Profiled with immunoSEQ multiplex PCR; TCRdb holds only in-frame clones, not every one. The sample lists about 210,000 clones, approximately 89% occurring once. The sequenced sample consisted of peripheral blood. The receptors originated from a woman in her thirties or forties with acute or convalescent COVID-19.

The genes are TRBV27 and TRBJ1-1; D remains ambiguous. Per the germline V gene, CDR1 is MNHEY and CDR2 is SMNVEV (reference sequence). With 2 bases removed from V and 1 base from J, the gap between germline ends came to 8 bases. This CDR3 comprises 14 residues. The CDR3 reads CASSLEAANTEAFF. The CDR3 DNA reads TGTGCCAGCAGTTTAGAGGCGGCGAACACTGAAGCTTTCTTT.

The rearrangement links TRBV19 to TRBJ2-2; D is perhaps TRBD2 (5 bases). The germline V gene encodes CDR1 LNHDA and CDR2 SQIVND (reference sequence). CDR3 length equals 12 residues. Between the trimmed V and J ends, which lost 9 bases and 6 bases, there was a span of 11 bases. This CDR3 reads CASLEGAGELFF. As DNA, the CDR3 is TGTGCCAGCCTAGAGGGAGCCGGGGAGCTGTTTTTT.

This chain links TRBV10-3 with TRBJ2-1, with D possibly TRBD1 on 6 matching bases. V dropped 1 base and J dropped 3 bases, with 10 bases sitting between them. Germline lookup yields CDR1 ENHRY and CDR2 SYGVKD. This CDR3 has 15 amino acids. DNA for the CDR3: TGTGCCATCAGTGAGTGGGTGGACAGCTACAATGAGCAGTTCTTC. It codes for CAISEWVDSYNEQFF.

V gene TRBV7-6 combines with J gene TRBJ2-2; 12 nucleotides match TRBD2. The V gene end was trimmed by 5 bases and the J gene end by 0 bases; junction bases not matched to a gene: 7. This CDR3 region has 18 residues. The germline V gene encodes CDR1 SGHVS and CDR2 FNYEAQ. The CDR3, as DNA: TGTGCCAGCAGCCGGACTAGCGGGGCGGGCGCGAACACCGGGGAGCTGTTTTTT. Encoded protein: CASSRTSGAGANTGELFF.

This chain's CDR3 is CASSSPGTGELFF. CDR3 coding DNA: TGTGCCAGCAGTTCCCCAGGGACCGGGGAGCTGTTTTTT. V and J are TRBV6-6 and TRBJ2-2, with a tentative D call TRBD1 (5 bases). Germline CDR1 reads MNHNY; CDR2 reads SVGAGI (reference sequence). The CDR3 totals 13 residues. With 4 bases removed from V and 5 bases from J, the gap between germline ends came to 8 bases.

The V gene is TRBV7-6, the J gene TRBJ2-5, with 8 positions matching TRBD2. This CDR3 contains 14 residues. V lost 4 bases, J lost 2 bases, and 3 bases stayed unmatched. Looked up from germline, CDR1 is SGHVS and CDR2 is FNYEAQ. The CDR3 nucleotides are TGTGCCAGCAGCTCAGGCGGGGGGCAAGAGACCCAGTACTTC. It is translated as CASSSGGGQETQYF.

This clone turned up a few times. The V gene is TRBV6-5, the J gene TRBJ1-5; no firm D call. Trimming removed 4 bases at V and 4 bases at J, with 11 bases between. The CDR3 consists of 14 residues. Germline assignment: CDR1 MNHEY and CDR2 SVGAGI. The CDR3: CASSSGRGNQPQHF. The CDR3 bases are TGTGCCAGCAGTTCAGGACGGGGTAATCAGCCCCAGCATTTT.

The chain is built from TRBV10-2 and TRBJ1-5, with 9 nucleotides matching TRBD1. Trimming cost V 1 base and J 2 bases; bases outside gene matches: 6. Germline V lookup: CDR1 WSHSY, CDR2 SAAADI. This CDR3 is built from 17 residues. Here the CDR3 reads CASSECLGQGCNQPQHF. In DNA form, the CDR3 reads TGCGCCAGCAGTGAGTGTTTAGGACAGGGGTGCAATCAGCCCCAGCATTTT.

This sequence joins TRBV12-3 or TRBV12-4 and TRBJ1-2; 8 nucleotides line up with TRBD1. This CDR3 contains 13 residues. J was trimmed by 4 bases and V by 5 bases; bases with no gene match: 3. The CDR3 loop is CASSQGQGYGYTF. The CDR3 bases are TGTGCCAGCAGTCAAGGACAGGGCTATGGCTACACCTTC.

CDR3 protein: CASGEAGPSTDTQYF. As DNA, the CDR3 is TGTGCCAGCGGTGAAGCGGGGCCTAGCACAGATACGCAGTATTTT. The chain combines TRBV7-3 with TRBJ2-3; 7 bases fit TRBD2. Germline CDR1 and CDR2: SGHTA and FQGTGA. This CDR3 is built from 15 residues. V was pared by 8 bases and J by 0 bases, with 8 bases of the junction left unmatched.

In this sample, this clone turned up once. The rearrangement uses TRBV11-2 and TRBJ1-4; 11 nucleotides line up with TRBD1. After removal of 3 bases from V and 0 bases from J, the junction contained 6 bases not matched to a gene. CDR1 is SGHAT, CDR2 FQNNGV, per germline. The CDR3 totals 18 residues. The CDR3: CASSFQPGQGATNEKLFF. CDR3 sequence (DNA): TGTGCCAGCAGCTTTCAACCGGGACAGGGGGCAACTAATGAAAAACTGTTTTTT.

The J gene is TRBJ2-1, the V gene TRBV6-5; D ambiguous. Germline lookup yields CDR1 MNHEY and CDR2 SVGAGI. There are 13 residues in the CDR3. V was clipped by 4 bases and J by 8 bases, with 12 bases between them. The CDR3 sequence is CASSLQSGHEQFF. In DNA form, the CDR3 reads TGTGCCAGCAGTTTGCAGTCTGGCCATGAGCAGTTCTTC.

J is TRBJ2-3 and V is TRBV6-2 or TRBV6-3; 10 bases match TRBD1. Germline CDR1 is MNHEY and CDR2 is SVGEGT. V dropped 2 bases and J dropped 1; count of bases not matched to a gene: 3. CDR3 length: 16 amino acids. This CDR3 reads CASSYAGTGGTDTQYF. The DNA for the CDR3 is TGTGCCAGCAGTTACGCCGGGACAGGGGGCACAGATACGCAGTATTTT.

The chain uses TRBV4-1 and TRBJ1-1; D gene unclear. V lost 2 bases to trimming and J lost 5 bases, with 9 bases between them. The CDR3 consists of 13 residues. From germline, CDR1 is MGHRA and CDR2 YSYEKL. CDR3: CASSQRGFTEAFF. For the CDR3, the DNA is TGCGCCAGCAGCCAACGAGGGTTTACTGAAGCTTTCTTT.

J is TRBJ2-2 and V is TRBV6-5; 7 nucleotides agree with TRBD2. The length of the CDR3 is 13 residues. Germline CDR1 reads MNHEY; CDR2 reads SVGAGI. The J segment lost 4 bases and the V segment lost 5 bases, leaving 1 base of the junction unmatched. This CDR3 is CASSRTSTGELFF. CDR3 bases: TGTGCCAGCAGTCGGACTAGCACCGGGGAGCTGTTTTTT.

This chain connects TRBV2 to TRBJ2-5, with 12 bases lining up with TRBD2. J was trimmed by 2 bases and V by 6 bases; bases with no gene match: 7. The germline V gene encodes CDR1 SNHLY and CDR2 FYNNEI. The CDR3 covers 16 residues. Written as DNA, the CDR3 is TGTGCCAGCAGATTATCACTAGCGGGGGGACAAGAGACCCAGTACTTC. This encodes CASRLSLAGGQETQYF.

This chain uses TRBV29-1 with TRBJ1-3; D possibly corresponds to TRBD1 (6 bases). The CDR3 totals 13 residues. Trimming stripped 6 bases from V and 1 base from J, with 10 bases between. The germline V gene encodes CDR1 SQVTM and CDR2 ANQGSEA. CDR3 in amino acids: CSVGGGSGNTIYF. Written as DNA, the CDR3 is TGCAGCGTGGGAGGGGGATCTGGAAACACCATATATTTT.

V and J are TRBV5-1 and TRBJ2-3; the match to TRBD2 covers 14 bases. This CDR3 has 16 amino acids. The ends lost 4 bases at V and 4 bases at J; junction bases unmatched: 5. The germline V gene encodes CDR1 SGHRS and CDR2 YFSETQ. DNA of the CDR3: TGCGCCAGCAGCCGCGGACTAGCGGGGGGTGCAGATACGCAGTATTTT. Translating gives CASSRGLAGGADTQYF.

The chain joins TRBV4-1 to TRBJ2-5; TRBD2 is a possible D gene (6 bases). The CDR3 covers 14 residues. Looked up from germline, CDR1 is MGHRA and CDR2 is YSYEKL. The ends were cut back, 4 bases at V and 5 bases at J, with 14 bases in the middle. Written as DNA, the CDR3 is TGCGCCAGCAGCCTCCTGGGGGGAGTGGAGACCCAGTACTTC. It yields the protein CASSLLGGVETQYF.

The rearrangement joins TRBV7-9 to TRBJ2-3; 11 bases are shared with TRBD2. Germline V gene lookup returns CDR1 SEHNR and CDR2 FQNEAQ (reference sequence). CDR3 size: 16 residues. The J segment lost 4 bases and the V segment lost 2 bases, leaving 5 bases of the junction unmatched. CDR3 in amino acids: CASSLSGSGGADTQYF. CDR3 DNA sequence: TGTGCCAGCAGCTTATCGGGTAGCGGGGGGGCAGATACGCAGTATTTT.

The chain is built from TRBV5-1 and TRBJ2-5; 12 nucleotides line up with TRBD1. V lost 7 bases, J lost 4 bases, and 14 bases stayed unmatched. There are 17 residues in the CDR3. Germline assignment: CDR1 SGHRS and CDR2 YFSETQ. The CDR3 DNA follows: TGCGCCAGCGTTCGGGGCCTAGGGACAGGGGGCTTAGAGACCCAGTACTTC. It encodes CASVRGLGTGGLETQYF.

The V call is TRBV6-5, the J call TRBJ2-7; weak D call: TRBD1 (6 bases). This CDR3 contains 12 residues. The V end was cut by 7 bases, the J end by 3 bases, with 10 bases between. From germline, CDR1 is MNHEY and CDR2 SVGAGI. The CDR3 loop is CASKGENYEQYV. The CDR3 DNA reads as TGTGCCAGCAAGGGGGAGAACTACGAGCAGTACGTC.

The chain uses TRBV5-6 and TRBJ2-3; TRBD1 is a possible D gene (5 bases). V lost 5 bases to trimming and J lost 2 bases, with 9 bases between them. The germline CDR1 and CDR2 sequences are SGHDT and YYEEEE. This CDR3 region has 13 residues. DNA of the CDR3: TGTGCCAGCAGGCTGACAGCCACAGATACGCAGTATTTT. Amino acid sequence: CASRLTATDTQYF.

The J gene is TRBJ1-4, the V gene TRBV2; 7 positions match TRBD1. From germline, CDR1 is SNHLY and CDR2 FYNNEI. This CDR3 is built from 15 residues. V was clipped by 3 bases and J by 7 bases; unmatched bases: 8. The CDR3 region has the DNA TGTGCCAGCAGTGAGGAAAGGGGGCGCGGTGAAAAACTGTTTTTT. Its protein product is CASSEERGRGEKLFF.